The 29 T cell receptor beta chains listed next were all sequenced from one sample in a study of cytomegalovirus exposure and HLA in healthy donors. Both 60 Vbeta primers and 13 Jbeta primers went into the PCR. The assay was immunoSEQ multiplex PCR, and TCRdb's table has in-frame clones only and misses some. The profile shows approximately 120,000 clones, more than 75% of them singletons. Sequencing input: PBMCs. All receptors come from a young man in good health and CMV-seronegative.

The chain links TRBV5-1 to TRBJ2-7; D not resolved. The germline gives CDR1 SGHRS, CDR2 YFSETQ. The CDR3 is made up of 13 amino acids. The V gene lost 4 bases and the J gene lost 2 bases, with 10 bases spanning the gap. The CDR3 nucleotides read TGCGCCAGCAGCCCGGAACTAACCTACGAGCAGTACTTC. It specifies CASSPELTYEQYF.

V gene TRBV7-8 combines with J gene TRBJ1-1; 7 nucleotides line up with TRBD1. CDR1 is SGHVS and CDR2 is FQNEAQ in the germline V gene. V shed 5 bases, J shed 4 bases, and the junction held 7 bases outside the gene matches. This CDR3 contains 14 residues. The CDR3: CASSPRQGGTEAFF. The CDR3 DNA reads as TGTGCCAGCAGCCCCCGACAGGGAGGCACTGAAGCTTTCTTT.

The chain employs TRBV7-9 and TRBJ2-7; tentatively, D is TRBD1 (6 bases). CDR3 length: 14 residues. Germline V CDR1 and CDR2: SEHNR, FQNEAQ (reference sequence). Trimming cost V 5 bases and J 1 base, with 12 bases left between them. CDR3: CASSPATGSYEQYF. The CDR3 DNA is TGTGCCAGCAGCCCCGCGACAGGTTCCTACGAGCAGTACTTC. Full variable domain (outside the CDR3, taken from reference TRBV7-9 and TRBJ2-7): DTGVSQNPRHKITKRGQNVTFRCDPISEHNRLYWYRQTLGQGPEFLTYFQNEAQLEKSRLLSDRFSAERPKGSFSTLEIQRTEQGDSAMYLCASSPATGSYEQYFGPGTRLTVT.

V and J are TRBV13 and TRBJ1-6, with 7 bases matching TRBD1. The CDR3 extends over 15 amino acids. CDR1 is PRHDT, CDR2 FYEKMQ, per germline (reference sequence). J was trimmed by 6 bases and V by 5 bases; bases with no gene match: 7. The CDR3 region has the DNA TGTGCCAGCAGCGGACGACAGGGTTTTAATTCACCCCTCCACTTT. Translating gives CASSGRQGFNSPLHF.

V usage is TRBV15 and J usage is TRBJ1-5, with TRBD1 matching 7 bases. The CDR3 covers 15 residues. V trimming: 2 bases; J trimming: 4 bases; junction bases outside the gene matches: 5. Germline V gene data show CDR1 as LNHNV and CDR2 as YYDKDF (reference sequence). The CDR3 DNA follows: TGTGCCACCAGCAGACAGGGGGTTACAAATCAGCCCCAGCATTTT. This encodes CATSRQGVTNQPQHF.

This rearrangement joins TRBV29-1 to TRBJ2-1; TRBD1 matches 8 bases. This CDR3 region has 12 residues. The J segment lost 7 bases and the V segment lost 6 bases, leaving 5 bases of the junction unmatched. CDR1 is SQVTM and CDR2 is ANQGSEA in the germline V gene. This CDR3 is CSVRTGSNEQFF. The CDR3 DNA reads TGCAGCGTCAGGACAGGGTCTAATGAGCAGTTCTTC.

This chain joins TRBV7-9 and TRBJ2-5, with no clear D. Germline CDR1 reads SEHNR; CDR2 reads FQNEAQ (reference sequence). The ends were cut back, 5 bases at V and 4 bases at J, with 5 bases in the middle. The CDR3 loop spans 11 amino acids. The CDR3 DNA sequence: TGTGCCAGCAGCCGGTTAGAGACCCAGTACTTC. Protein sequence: CASSRLETQYF.

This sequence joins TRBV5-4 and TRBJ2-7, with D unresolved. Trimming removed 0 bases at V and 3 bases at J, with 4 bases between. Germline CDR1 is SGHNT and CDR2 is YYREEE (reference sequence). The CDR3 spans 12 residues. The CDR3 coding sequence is TGTGCCAGCAGCTTGGACGGCTACGAGCAGTACTTC. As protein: CASSLDGYEQYF.

The CDR3 is CASSFTGGSNQPQHF. CDR3 coding DNA: TGTGCCAGCAGCTTCACAGGGGGGAGCAATCAGCCCCAGCATTTT. The V call is TRBV5-6, the J call TRBJ1-5, with 8 bases aligning to TRBD1. This CDR3 spans 15 amino acids. J lost 1 base, V lost 2 bases, and 2 bases had no gene match. In germline, CDR1 is SGHDT, CDR2 YYEEEE. The variable domain in full, with the rest retrieved from reference TRBV5-6 and TRBJ1-5, is DAGVTQSPTHLIKTRGQQVTLRCSPKSGHDTVSWYQQALGQGPQFIFQYYEEEERQRGNFPDRFSGHQFPNYSSELNVNALLLGDSALYLCASSFTGGSNQPQHFGDGTRLSIL.

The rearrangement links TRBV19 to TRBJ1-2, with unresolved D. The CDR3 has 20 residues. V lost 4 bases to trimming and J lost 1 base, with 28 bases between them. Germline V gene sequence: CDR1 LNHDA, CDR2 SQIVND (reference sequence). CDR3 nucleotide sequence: TGTGCCAGTAGTAATCCGCTCGGGAGGTCTACAAAGCTCCGTAACTATGGCTACACCTTC. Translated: CASSNPLGRSTKLRNYGYTF.

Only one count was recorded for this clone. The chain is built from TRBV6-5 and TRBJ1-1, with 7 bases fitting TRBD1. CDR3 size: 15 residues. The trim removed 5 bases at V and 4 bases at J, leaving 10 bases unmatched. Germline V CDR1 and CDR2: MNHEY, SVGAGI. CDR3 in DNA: TGTGCCAGCAGTCCTAGACAGGGTGGTGGCACTGAAGCTTTCTTT. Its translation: CASSPRQGGGTEAFF.

CDR3 sequence (DNA): TGTGCCAGCAGCTTACCGATCGGGACAGGGGTACACGAGCAGTACTTC. As protein: CASSLPIGTGVHEQYF. The gene calls are TRBV7-2 and TRBJ2-7, with 10 bases that match TRBD1. Trimming cost V 2 bases and J 5 bases; bases outside gene matches: 9. Germline-derived CDR1 and CDR2 are SGHTA and FQGNSA. This CDR3 contains 16 residues.

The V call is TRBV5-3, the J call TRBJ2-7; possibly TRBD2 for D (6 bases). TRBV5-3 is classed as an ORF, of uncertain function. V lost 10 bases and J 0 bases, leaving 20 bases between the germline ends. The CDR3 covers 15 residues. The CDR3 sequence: CARPARLTSSYEQYF. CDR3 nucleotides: TGTGCCCGCCCAGCCAGGCTGACTAGCTCCTACGAGCAGTACTTC.

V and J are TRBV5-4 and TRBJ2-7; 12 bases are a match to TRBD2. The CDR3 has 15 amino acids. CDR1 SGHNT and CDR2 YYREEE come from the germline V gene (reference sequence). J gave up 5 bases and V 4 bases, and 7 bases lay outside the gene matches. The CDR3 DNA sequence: TGTGCCAGCAGCCTCCAGACTAGCGGGGGACACGAGCAGTACTTC. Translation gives CASSLQTSGGHEQYF.

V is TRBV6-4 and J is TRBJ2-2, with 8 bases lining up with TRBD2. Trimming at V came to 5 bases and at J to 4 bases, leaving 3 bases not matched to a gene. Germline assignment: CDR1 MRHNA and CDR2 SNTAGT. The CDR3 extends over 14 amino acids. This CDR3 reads CASSSGTSTGELFF. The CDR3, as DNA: TGTGCCAGCAGTTCCGGGACTAGCACCGGGGAGCTGTTTTTT.

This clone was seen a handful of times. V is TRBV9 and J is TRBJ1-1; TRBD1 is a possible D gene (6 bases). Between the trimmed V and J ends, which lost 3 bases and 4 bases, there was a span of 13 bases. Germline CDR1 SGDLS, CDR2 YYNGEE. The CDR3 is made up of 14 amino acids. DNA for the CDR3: TGTGCCAGCAGCGGGGGGCGGCTTGCCACTGAAGCTTTCTTT. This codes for CASSGGRLATEAFF.

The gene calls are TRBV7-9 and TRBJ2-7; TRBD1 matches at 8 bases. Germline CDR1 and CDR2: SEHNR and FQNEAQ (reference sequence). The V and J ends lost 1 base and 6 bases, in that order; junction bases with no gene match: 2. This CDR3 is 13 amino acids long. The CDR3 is CASSLVGQVEQYF. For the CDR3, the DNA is TGTGCCAGCAGCTTAGTGGGACAGGTCGAGCAGTACTTC.

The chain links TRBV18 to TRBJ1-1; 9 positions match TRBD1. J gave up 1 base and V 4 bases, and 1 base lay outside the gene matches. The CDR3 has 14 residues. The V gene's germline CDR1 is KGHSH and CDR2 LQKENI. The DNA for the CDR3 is TGTGCCAGCTCACTGACAGGGGGGAACACTGAAGCTTTCTTT. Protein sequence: CASSLTGGNTEAFF.

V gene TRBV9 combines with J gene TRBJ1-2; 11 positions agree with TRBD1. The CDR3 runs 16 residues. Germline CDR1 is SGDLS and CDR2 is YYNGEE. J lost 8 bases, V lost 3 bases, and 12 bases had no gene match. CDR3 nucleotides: TGTGCCAGCAGCGGACAACCGGGACAGGGGGTGGGGGGCTACACCTTC. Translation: CASSGQPGQGVGGYTF.

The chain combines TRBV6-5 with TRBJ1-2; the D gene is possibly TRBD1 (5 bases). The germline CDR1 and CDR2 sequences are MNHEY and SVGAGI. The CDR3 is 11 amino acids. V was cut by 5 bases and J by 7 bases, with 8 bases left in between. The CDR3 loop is CASSKGSGYTF. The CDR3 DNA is TGTGCCAGCAGTAAGGGGTCTGGCTACACCTTC.

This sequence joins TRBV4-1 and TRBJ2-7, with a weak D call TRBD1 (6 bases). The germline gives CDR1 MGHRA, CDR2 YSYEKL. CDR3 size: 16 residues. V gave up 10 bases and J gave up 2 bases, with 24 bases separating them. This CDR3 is CANTSGGARRPYEQYF. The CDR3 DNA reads TGCGCCAATACTTCTGGGGGCGCACGAAGACCCTACGAGCAGTACTTC.

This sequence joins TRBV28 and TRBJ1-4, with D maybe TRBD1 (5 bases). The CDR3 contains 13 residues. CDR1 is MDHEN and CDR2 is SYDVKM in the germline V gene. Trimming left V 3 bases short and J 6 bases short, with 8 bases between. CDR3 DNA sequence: TGTGCCAGCAGTTTTTCGGGGGATGAAAAACTGTTTTTT. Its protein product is CASSFSGDEKLFF. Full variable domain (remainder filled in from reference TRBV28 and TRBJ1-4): DVKVTQSSRYLVKRTGEKVFLECVQDMDHENMFWYRQDPGLGLRLIYFSYDVKMKEKGDIPEGYSVSREKKERFSLILESASTNQTSMYLCASSFSGDEKLFFGSGTQLSVL.

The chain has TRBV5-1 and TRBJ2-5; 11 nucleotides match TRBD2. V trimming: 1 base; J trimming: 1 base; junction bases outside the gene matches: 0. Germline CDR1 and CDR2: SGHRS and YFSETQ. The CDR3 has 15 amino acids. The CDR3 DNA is TGCGCCAGCAGCTTGCTAGCGGGGGGCCAAGAGACCCAGTACTTC. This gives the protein CASSLLAGGQETQYF.

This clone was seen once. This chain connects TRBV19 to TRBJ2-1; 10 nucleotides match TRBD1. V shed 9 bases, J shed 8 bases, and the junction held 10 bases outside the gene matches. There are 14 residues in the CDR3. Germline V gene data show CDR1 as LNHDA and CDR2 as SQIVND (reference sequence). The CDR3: CASKDRGFWDEQFF. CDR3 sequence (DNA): TGTGCCAGCAAGGACAGGGGGTTCTGGGATGAGCAGTTCTTC.

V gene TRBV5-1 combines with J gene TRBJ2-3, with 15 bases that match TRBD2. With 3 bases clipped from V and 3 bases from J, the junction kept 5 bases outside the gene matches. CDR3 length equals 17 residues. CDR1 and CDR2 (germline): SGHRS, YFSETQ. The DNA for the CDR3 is TGCGCCAGCAGCTGGGCCGGGACTAGCGGGGGGACAGATACGCAGTATTTT. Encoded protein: CASSWAGTSGGTDTQYF.

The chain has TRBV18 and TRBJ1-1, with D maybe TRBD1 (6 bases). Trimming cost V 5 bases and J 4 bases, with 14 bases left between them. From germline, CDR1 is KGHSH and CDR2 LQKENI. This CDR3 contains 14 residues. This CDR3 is CASSLKQGSTEAFF. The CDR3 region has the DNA TGTGCCAGCTCATTGAAGCAGGGGAGCACTGAAGCTTTCTTT.

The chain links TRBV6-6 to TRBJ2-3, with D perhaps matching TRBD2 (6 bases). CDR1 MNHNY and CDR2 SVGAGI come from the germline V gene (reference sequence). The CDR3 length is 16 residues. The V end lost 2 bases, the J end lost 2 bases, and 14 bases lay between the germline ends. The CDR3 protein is CASSYGLGGTTDTQYF. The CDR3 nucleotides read TGTGCCAGCAGTTACGGGCTGGGGGGAACCACAGATACGCAGTATTTT.

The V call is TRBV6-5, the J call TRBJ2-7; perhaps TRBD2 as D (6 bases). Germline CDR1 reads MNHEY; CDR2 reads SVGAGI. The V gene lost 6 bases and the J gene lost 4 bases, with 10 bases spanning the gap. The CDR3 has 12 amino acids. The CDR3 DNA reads TGTGCCAGCAGGGGCGCGGGATACGAGCAGTACTTC. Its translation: CASRGAGYEQYF.

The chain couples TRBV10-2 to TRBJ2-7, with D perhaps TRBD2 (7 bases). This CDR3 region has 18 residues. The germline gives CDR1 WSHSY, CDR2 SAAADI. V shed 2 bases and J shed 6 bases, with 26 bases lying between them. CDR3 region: CASSERGSARGLYSEQYF. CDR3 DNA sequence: TGCGCCAGCAGTGAGAGGGGGTCTGCGCGGGGGCTTTATTCCGAGCAGTACTTC.